A selection of T cell receptor beta chains follows, all from one sample in a study of T cell responses to AZD1222 COVID-19 vaccine. Some clones are missing from TCRdb's copy, which holds only in-frame ones; the method was immunoSEQ multiplex PCR. The table has under 150,000 clones, about 93% seen once. The sequencing used peripheral blood, collected on day 0 of AZD1222 vaccination. These TCRs come from an adult in good health. The CDR3 runs from the conserved cysteine through the conserved F or W. A D gene is named only where the DNA matches it firmly. Clone size appears in some rows only: once, few, many, or a class for an expanded clone.

>TRBV27|-|TRBJ1-6|-
CASRRYNSPLHF
TGTGCCAGCAGGAGGTATAATTCACCCCTCCACTTT
>TRBV6-6|-|TRBJ2-2|-
CASTGLGELFF
TGTGCCAGCACAGGGCTAGGGGAGCTGTTTTTT
>TRBV19|-|TRBJ2-7|-
CASSDLARPLSYEQYF
TGTGCCAGTAGCGACCTCGCCCGGCCCCTCTCCTACGAGCAGTACTTC
>TRBV6-2/TRBV6-3|-|TRBJ1-1|few
CASSLGWDTEAFF
TGTGCCAGCAGCCTGGGATGGGACACTGAAGCTTTCTTT
>TRBV6-2/TRBV6-3|TRBD1|TRBJ1-5|-
CASSARDREYSNQPQHF
TGTGCCAGCAGTGCCCGGGACAGGGAATATAGCAATCAGCCCCAGCATTTT
>TRBV14|-|TRBJ1-2|-
CASSQDRGRGGYGYTF
TGTGCCAGCAGCCAAGATCGCGGCAGGGGCGGCTATGGCTACACCTTC
>TRBV6-4|-|TRBJ2-2|-
CASSASPNTGELFF
TGTGCCAGCAGTGCGAGCCCGAACACCGGGGAGCTGTTTTTT
>TRBV10-3|TRBD1|TRBJ2-3|once
CAIGDRGRTDTQYF
TGTGCCATCGGTGACAGGGGGCGTACAGATACGCAGTATTTT
>TRBV5-1|TRBD1|TRBJ1-2|-
CASSPRTGDGYTF
TGCGCCAGCAGCCCCCGGACAGGGGATGGCTACACCTTC
>TRBV9|TRBD2|TRBJ2-3|-
CASSVEGGSDTQYF
TGTGCCAGCAGCGTAGAGGGAGGGTCCGATACGCAGTATTTT
>TRBV4-2|-|TRBJ1-2|-
CASSQNLGSNYGYTF
TGTGCCAGCAGCCAAAACTTAGGCAGTAACTATGGCTACACCTTC
>TRBV6-1|-|TRBJ1-4|-
CASSDRGFYEKLFF
TGTGCCAGCAGTGACAGGGGTTTTTACGAAAAACTGTTTTTT
>TRBV6-5|-|TRBJ1-3|-
CASTGPGNTIYF
TGTGCCAGTACAGGGCCTGGAAACACCATATATTTT
>TRBV25-1|TRBD1|TRBJ1-2|-
CASSEPGQAYGYTF
TGTGCCAGCAGTGAACCGGGACAGGCCTATGGCTACACCTTC
>TRBV29-1|TRBD2|TRBJ2-3|-
CSVSGLAGVDTQYF
TGCAGCGTTAGTGGACTAGCGGGAGTGGATACGCAGTATTTT
>TRBV5-4|TRBD1|TRBJ1-2|-
CASSKTGGGGYTF
TGTGCCAGCAGCAAAACAGGGGGCGGCGGCTACACCTTC
>TRBV7-3|TRBD2|TRBJ2-2|-
CASSLTRLAGMSGELFF
TGTGCCAGCAGCTTAACGAGGCTAGCGGGAATGAGTGGGGAGCTGTTTTTT
>TRBV15|TRBD1|TRBJ1-5|-
CATSTFRGVAGNQPQHF
TGTGCCACCAGCACCTTCAGGGGGGTGGCAGGCAATCAGCCCCAGCATTTT
>TRBV7-9|TRBD1|TRBJ1-2|many
CASSPSRDRGSLYGYTF
TGTGCCAGCAGCCCCTCCCGGGACAGGGGAAGCCTCTATGGCTACACCTTC
>TRBV5-1|-|TRBJ1-2|-
CASSLSGDRYTF
TGCGCCAGCAGCTTGTCCGGGGATCGCTACACCTTC
>TRBV19|-|TRBJ2-5|-
CASSMGSVVGETQYF
TGTGCCAGTAGTATGGGATCGGTCGTCGGGGAGACCCAGTACTTC
>TRBV5-5|TRBD1|TRBJ1-6|once
CASSLLVQGASPLHF
TGTGCCAGCAGCTTGCTAGTGCAGGGGGCTTCACCCCTCCACTTT
>TRBV10-3|-|TRBJ1-2|-
CAISGQDRYGYTF
TGTGCCATCAGTGGTCAGGATCGCTATGGCTACACCTTC
>TRBV7-2|-|TRBJ1-2|-
CASSHGKGYGYTF
TGTGCCAGCAGCCACGGCAAGGGATATGGCTACACCTTC
>TRBV4-3|-|TRBJ1-1|-
CASSQGQGRMNTEAFF
TGCGCCAGCAGCCAAGGGCAGGGACGGATGAACACTGAAGCTTTCTTT
>TRBV6-2/TRBV6-3|-|TRBJ2-4|-
CASSSEAGSKNIQYF
TGTGCCAGCAGTTCCGAAGCGGGCTCCAAAAACATTCAGTACTTC
>TRBV28|TRBD1|TRBJ1-6|-
CASRPGQGINSPLHF
TGTGCCAGCAGGCCGGGACAGGGGATTAATTCACCCCTCCACTTT
>TRBV6-5|TRBD1|TRBJ2-7|few
CASSRQGGSYEQYF
TGTGCCAGCAGTAGACAGGGGGGTTCCTACGAGCAGTACTTC
>TRBV5-1|-|TRBJ2-1|-
CASSSISLGPLFF
TGCGCCAGCAGCTCGATCAGCTTGGGCCCTTTGTTCTTC
>TRBV29-1|TRBD1|TRBJ1-3|once
CSVRQGSGNTIYF
TGCAGCGTGAGACAGGGATCTGGAAACACCATATATTTT
>TRBV19|TRBD2|TRBJ2-3|-
CASSRGLAGWDTQYF
TGTGCCAGTAGCCGAGGACTAGCGGGGTGGGATACGCAGTATTTT
>TRBV6-5|-|TRBJ1-1|-
CASSYSMNTEAFF
TGTGCCAGCAGTTACAGCATGAACACTGAAGCTTTCTTT
>TRBV6-5|-|TRBJ1-6|-
CASSIYNSPLHF
TGTGCCAGCAGCATCTATAATTCACCCCTCCACTTT
>TRBV5-4|TRBD2|TRBJ2-7|-
CASSPSGGSYEQYF
TGTGCCAGCAGTCCTAGCGGGGGCTCCTACGAGCAGTACTTC
>TRBV5-8|-|TRBJ2-5|-
CASSLSLGGGQETQYF
TGTGCCAGCAGTCTATCCTTGGGGGGTGGCCAAGAGACCCAGTACTTC
>TRBV6-2/TRBV6-3|-|TRBJ2-7|-
CASSLSGPRNEQYF
TGTGCCAGCAGCCTTAGCGGCCCCCGGAACGAGCAGTACTTC
>TRBV7-2|-|TRBJ2-2|-
CASSTTGNTGELFF
TGTGCCAGCAGCACGACAGGGAACACCGGGGAGCTGTTTTTT
>TRBV6-2/TRBV6-3|TRBD2|TRBJ2-7|-
CASSRDSGLAGVEQYF
TGTGCCAGCAGTAGGGACAGCGGACTAGCGGGAGTCGAGCAGTACTTC
>TRBV2|-|TRBJ2-3|-
CASPVMRGPPLGDTQYF
TGTGCCAGCCCGGTGATGAGGGGACCTCCCTTAGGGGATACGCAGTATTTT
>TRBV9|-|TRBJ1-1|-
CASSIGTDEAFF
TGTGCCAGCAGCATAGGGACGGATGAAGCTTTCTTT
>TRBV5-1|TRBD1|TRBJ1-4|-
CASSLGGGQDEKLFF
TGCGCCAGCAGCTTGGGTGGAGGACAGGATGAAAAACTGTTTTTT
>TRBV7-9|TRBD2|TRBJ2-7|-
CASSLGLAGGTYEQYF
TGTGCCAGCAGCTTAGGACTAGCGGGAGGTACCTACGAGCAGTACTTC
>TRBV6-5|-|TRBJ2-1|-
CASSSPPDRPRQFF
TGTGCCAGCAGTTCCCCCCCCGACCGCCCGAGGCAGTTCTTC